These 25 T cell receptor beta chains were all obtained from the same sample, sequenced in a study of blood T cell repertoires in COVID-19. Clones were sequenced by immunoSEQ multiplex PCR, and TCRdb holds only the in-frame ones, with some missing. Here the sample spans about 180,000 clones, 80% to 90% being singletons. Sequencing was done on a sample of PBMCs or T cells enriched from blood (not recorded which). These receptor sequences come from a woman aged 18-30 years who had recovered from COVID-19.

The chain recombines TRBV28 with TRBJ2-7, with D perhaps TRBD1 (6 bases). Trimming took 6 bases from V and 2 from J, leaving 20 bases between them. Looked up from germline, CDR1 is MDHEN and CDR2 is SYDVKM. CDR3 length: 16 amino acids. The CDR3 protein is CASRGANEGKPYEQYF. The DNA of the CDR3 is TGTGCCAGCAGGGGGGCGAACGAGGGAAAACCCTACGAGCAGTACTTC. Full variable domain (rest looked up from reference TRBV28 and TRBJ2-7): DVKVTQSSRYLVKRTGEKVFLECVQDMDHENMFWYRQDPGLGLRLIYFSYDVKMKEKGDIPEGYSVSREKKERFSLILESASTNQTSMYLCASRGANEGKPYEQYFGPGTRLTVT.

The rearrangement links TRBV10-3 to TRBJ2-7; 7 positions match TRBD1. CDR3 length: 15 residues. J was trimmed by 6 bases and V by 3 bases; bases with no gene match: 11. CDR1 is ENHRY and CDR2 is SYGVKD in the germline V gene. CDR3 DNA sequence: TGTGCCATCAGTGAACGACCCGGGACAGTAACCGAGCAGTACTTC. It translates to CAISERPGTVTEQYF.

This chain uses TRBV6-2 or TRBV6-3 with TRBJ1-6, with 9 bases fitting TRBD1. Germline lookup yields CDR1 MNHEY and CDR2 SVGEGT. J was trimmed by 6 bases and V by 5 bases; bases with no gene match: 2. The CDR3 runs to 14 residues. CDR3 DNA sequence: TGTGCCAGCAGTGACAGGGGGGGTAATTCACCCCTCCACTTT. Protein: CASSDRGGNSPLHF.

The chain recombines TRBV28 with TRBJ1-2; D perhaps matches TRBD1 (5 bases). Trimming took off 3 bases at V and 7 bases at J, with 21 bases between the two ends. This CDR3 comprises 16 residues. Germline V gives CDR1 MDHEN, CDR2 SYDVKM. The DNA of the CDR3 is TGTGCCAGCAGTTTTTCCGTGGGACTCAAGATTGGTGGCTACACCTTC. This encodes CASSFSVGLKIGGYTF.

The chain uses TRBV27 and TRBJ1-5, with D tentatively TRBD1 (5 bases). Looked up from germline, CDR1 is MNHEY and CDR2 is SMNVEV (reference sequence). V gave up 0 bases and J gave up 5 bases, with 14 bases separating them. The CDR3 runs to 16 residues. CDR3 region: CASSLSIGGDDQPQHF. The CDR3 bases are TGTGCCAGCAGTTTATCGATCGGGGGTGATGATCAGCCCCAGCATTTT.

This clone turned up a few times. The gene calls are TRBV6-4 and TRBJ2-2, with 13 bases lining up with TRBD2. Unmatched junction bases numbered 1, after V lost 6 bases and J lost 3 bases. CDR1 and CDR2 (germline): MRHNA, SNTAGT. The CDR3 is made up of 15 amino acids. CDR3 DNA: TGTGCCAGCAGCGGACTAGCGGGAGACACCGGGGAGCTGTTTTTT. Translated: CASSGLAGDTGELFF.

This chain links TRBV6-5 with TRBJ1-2, with no clear D. This CDR3 has 11 amino acids. In germline, CDR1 is MNHEY, CDR2 SVGAGI. Trimming took off 7 bases at V and 8 bases at J, with 11 bases between the two ends. The CDR3 spells CASNEGLGYTF. For the CDR3, the DNA is TGTGCCAGCAACGAGGGCCTGGGCTACACCTTC.

The V gene is TRBV9, the J gene TRBJ2-3; possible D gene TRBD2, 6 bases. The CDR3 covers 12 residues. CDR1 SGDLS and CDR2 YYNGEE come from the germline V gene. The germline V and J ends were trimmed by 3 bases and 7 bases, with 9 bases remaining between them. The CDR3 loop reads CASSGGGHTQYF. CDR3 nucleotides: TGTGCCAGCAGCGGCGGAGGGCATACGCAGTATTTT.

The chain combines TRBV18 with TRBJ1-5, with D perhaps matching TRBD1 (6 bases). Germline V gives CDR1 KGHSH, CDR2 LQKENI. V was pared by 6 bases and J by 6 bases, with 24 bases between. The CDR3 totals 17 residues. Written as DNA, the CDR3 is TGTGCCAGCTCCCCCGGACCCCCGACAGGTTGGGGTCAGCCCCAGCATTTT. Residues: CASSPGPPTGWGQPQHF.

The chain has TRBV3-1 (or the pseudogene TRBV3-2) and TRBJ2-7; TRBD2 matches 7 bases. V was clipped by 1 base and J by 3 bases; unmatched bases: 3. CDR3 length equals 14 residues. The germline V gene has CDR1 LGHDT and CDR2 YNNKEL (reference sequence). The CDR3 coding sequence is TGTGCCAGCAGCCAAGGACTAGCTGACTACGAGCAGTACTTC. Protein product: CASSQGLADYEQYF.

The CDR3: CASSWDSRNYGYTF. The CDR3 DNA reads TGTGCCAGCAGTTGGGACAGCCGGAACTATGGCTACACCTTC. The V and J genes are TRBV6-2 or TRBV6-3 and TRBJ1-2, with 7 bases aligning to TRBD1. Germline V gene data show CDR1 as MNHEY and CDR2 as SVGEGT. V lost 4 bases and J lost 2; bases outside the gene matches: 4. There are 14 residues in the CDR3.

This chain links TRBV5-1 with TRBJ2-7; 7 nucleotides line up with TRBD1. Unmatched junction bases numbered 6, after V lost 2 bases and J lost 1 base. The CDR3 covers 15 residues. Germline V gives CDR1 SGHRS, CDR2 YFSETQ. Written as DNA, the CDR3 is TGCGCCAGCAGCTTTTCCCCGGGACAGTCCTACGAGCAGTACTTC. Amino acid sequence: CASSFSPGQSYEQYF.

The V and J genes are TRBV7-2 and TRBJ1-1, with D unclear. Germline CDR1 reads SGHTA; CDR2 reads FQGNSA. Trimming took 5 bases from V and 7 from J, leaving 14 bases between them. This CDR3 has 13 amino acids. In DNA, the CDR3 is TGTGCCAGCAGCCGAAATCGTGGCGGTGAAGCTTTCTTT. It encodes CASSRNRGGEAFF.

The J gene is TRBJ2-3, the V gene TRBV2, with 9 bases fitting TRBD2. The CDR3 spans 14 residues. Germline-derived CDR1 and CDR2 are SNHLY and FYNNEI. J gave up 0 bases and V 6 bases, and 1 base lay outside the gene matches. This chain's CDR3 is CASRLAGSTDTQYF. CDR3 DNA sequence: TGTGCCAGCAGACTAGCGGGCAGCACAGATACGCAGTATTTT.

The gene calls are TRBV28 and TRBJ1-5, with D tentatively TRBD1 (6 bases). Trimming took off 1 base at V and 6 bases at J, with 16 bases between the two ends. The CDR3 loop spans 16 amino acids. The germline V gene encodes CDR1 MDHEN and CDR2 SYDVKM. The CDR3 loop is CASSLSRGIRRQPQHF. Here the CDR3 DNA reads TGTGCCAGCAGTTTATCAAGGGGGATCCGGCGTCAGCCCCAGCATTTT.

The chain couples TRBV29-1 to TRBJ2-1; no reliable D call. Trimming shortened V by 7 bases and J by 0 bases, and 13 bases separated the two germline ends. CDR1 is SQVTM, CDR2 ANQGSEA, per germline. The CDR3 length is 14 residues. In DNA form, the CDR3 reads TGCAGCGGTAACGATGCGTTCTCCTACAATGAGCAGTTCTTC. Protein: CSGNDAFSYNEQFF.

The V gene is TRBV15, the J gene TRBJ2-1; D is perhaps TRBD2 (6 bases). Germline CDR1 LNHNV, CDR2 YYDKDF (reference sequence). Trimming cost V 1 base and J 8 bases, with 18 bases left between them. The CDR3 is 16 residues long. This CDR3 reads CATSRVGGYDWDEQFF. The CDR3 DNA reads as TGTGCCACCAGCAGAGTTGGGGGGTACGACTGGGATGAGCAGTTCTTC.

The rearrangement links TRBV29-1 to TRBJ1-1; D remains ambiguous. The germline V gene has CDR1 SQVTM and CDR2 ANQGSEA. Trimming stripped 1 base from V and 2 bases from J, with 5 bases between. The CDR3 covers 12 residues. Written as DNA, the CDR3 is TGCAGCGTTGAAGCAGGTAACACTGAAGCTTTCTTT. As protein: CSVEAGNTEAFF.

This sequence joins TRBV5-6 and TRBJ1-2; D unresolved. The CDR3 totals 14 residues. Germline values: CDR1 SGHDT, CDR2 YYEEEE. Trimming removed 0 bases at V and 1 base at J, with 7 bases between. This chain's CDR3 is CASSLARVNYGYTF. The CDR3 nucleotides are TGTGCCAGCAGCTTGGCTAGAGTTAACTATGGCTACACCTTC.

The DNA for the CDR3 is TGTGCCACCAGTGACCCCGGGACTAGCATACACGAGCAGTACTTC. Protein product: CATSDPGTSIHEQYF. The V gene is TRBV24-1, the J gene TRBJ2-7, with 9 bases that match TRBD2. CDR1 and CDR2 from the germline V gene are KGHDR and SFDVKD. Germline trimming cut 4 bases from V and 5 bases from J; bases unmatched to any gene: 8. This CDR3 has 15 amino acids.

This clone appeared a few times. The rearrangement links TRBV28 to TRBJ1-2; a weak D match, TRBD1 (5 bases). CDR3 size: 14 residues. The V gene lost 2 bases and the J gene lost 8 bases, with 15 bases spanning the gap. Germline lookup yields CDR1 MDHEN and CDR2 SYDVKM. The CDR3 loop is CASSLHTGVGGYTF. CDR3 DNA sequence: TGTGCCAGCAGTTTACATACAGGTGTGGGAGGCTACACCTTC.

The rearrangement links TRBV19 to TRBJ1-2, with 8 nucleotides matching TRBD1. This CDR3 has 15 amino acids. Germline lookup yields CDR1 LNHDA and CDR2 SQIVND (reference sequence). Unmatched junction bases numbered 6, after V lost 3 bases and J lost 3 bases. The CDR3 is CASSIGAGGYYGYTF. The CDR3 DNA follows: TGTGCCAGTAGTATCGGGGCAGGGGGCTACTATGGCTACACCTTC.

The chain employs TRBV2 and TRBJ2-7; perhaps TRBD1 as D (7 bases). V was shortened by 7 bases and J by 6 bases, with 25 bases between the two germline ends. This CDR3 is built from 16 residues. The germline gives CDR1 SNHLY, CDR2 FYNNEI. The CDR3 sequence is CASTAGGTGVSAEQYF. In DNA, the CDR3 is TGTGCCAGCACAGCAGGGGGAACGGGAGTCTCGGCCGAGCAGTACTTC.

This clone was seen only a few times. This chain uses TRBV30 with TRBJ1-2, with 7 bases identical to TRBD1. Germline V gives CDR1 GTSNPN, CDR2 SVGIG (reference sequence). Trimming removed 5 bases from V and 1 base from J; junction bases left unmatched: 16. CDR3 length: 17 residues. The DNA of the CDR3 is TGTGCCTGGGAAAACCCAGGGGGGCCCGGGAGTAACTATGGCTACACCTTC. Its protein is CAWENPGGPGSNYGYTF. Together with reference TRBV30 and TRBJ1-2, the CDR3 gives the full variable domain: SQTIHQWPATLVQPVGSPLSLECTVEGTSNPNLYWYRQAAGRGLQLLFYSVGIGQISSEVPQNLSASRPQDRQFILSSKKLLLSDSGFYLCAWENPGGPGSNYGYTFGSGTRLTVV.

V and J are TRBV6-5 and TRBJ1-5, with TRBD1 as a possible D gene (6 bases). The CDR3 spans 15 residues. CDR1 and CDR2 from the germline V gene are MNHEY and SVGAGI. The germline V and J ends were trimmed by 6 bases and 7 bases, with 19 bases remaining between them. In nucleotides, the CDR3 is TGTGCCAGCAGCGATCAGGGGAGGGGGGGGCAGCCCCAGCATTTT. Its protein product is CASSDQGRGGQPQHF.